This T cell receptor beta chain stems from a study of Ad26.COV2.S vaccination and SARS-CoV-2 variants (dated by TCRdb to the early 2020s). Broadly, across the study: Donors in the vaccine arm were drawn from COV1001, a phase I-IIa trial of Ad26.COV2.S in healthy adults that was multicentre, randomized, double-blind and placebo-controlled. Sequencing of the TCRbeta repertoire served to evaluate the specificity and breadth of SARS-CoV-2-reactive T cell receptors following Ad26.COV2.S vaccination. The TCR-sequenced set comprised about 30 samples: around 20 Ad26.COV2.S vaccine recipients, 5 placebo recipients and 8 SARS-CoV-2 convalescent individuals. Investigators did not know the trial group allocation while performing experiments and assessing outcomes. Ad26.COV2.S was administered intramuscularly at 5 x 10^10 or 1 x 10^11 viral particles, either as a single shot or as two shots given 56 days apart. Trial participants were randomized into five groups of five, in which low-dose or high-dose Ad26.COV2.S was given once or twice, or placebo was given on both occasions.

Notes on this clone: Its target antigen remains unknown. One base away there is no much larger clone; base qualities are not given.

Beyond this particular receptor, the publication reports: The authors noted that the TCR breadth and depth analyses may have underestimated total T cell responses. Vaccine and placebo recipients had similar non-spike TCR breadth, a finding consistent with the vaccine containing only spike. Ad26.COV2.S recipients had higher spike-specific TCR breadth than placebo recipients (P = 0.0014). The study was not powered to compare responses between vaccine doses or regimens. After vaccination, substantial breadth of spike-specific CD8+ and CD4+ T cell responses was reported.

The germline V and J ends show losses of 6 bases and 8 bases respectively, and no gene match explains 9 bases of the junction. The CDR3 has 15 amino acids, counting the end cysteine and phenylalanine. The sequence is cut down to CDR3 DNA, 45 bases in frame from base 1. From a lookup of the germline V gene, CDR1 and CDR2 are LGHNA and YSLEER. The sample's treatment or condition, from its label and the paper: over 15 received Ad26.COV2.S at low or high dose, single or two shots; roughly five received placebo; per-sample allocation not given. For vaccine and placebo recipients, the sequenced repertoires came from samples collected on day 63 after the first injection. In Cohort 1b, 25 to 30 adults aged 18-55 years were enrolled at a single site in Boston, USA, between 29 July and 7 August 2020. Ad26.COV2.S consisted of a replication-incompetent adenovirus type 26 vector by which a prefusion-stabilized SARS-CoV-2 spike protein from the original Wuhan strain was expressed.

The immunoSEQ Assay was the method used to sequence TCRbeta CDR3 regions. After extraction, genomic DNA underwent amplification by bias-controlled multiplex PCR, followed by high-throughput sequencing. On the study's bioinformatics: To quantify the absolute abundance of every unique TCRbeta CDR3 region, sequences were collapsed and filtered. T cell fraction was estimated by normalization of TCRbeta template counts to usable DNA, with usable DNA being measured through amplification of reference genes present in all nucleated cells. Repertoire TCRs were annotated as SARS-CoV-2-specific by exact matching of V gene, CDR3 amino acid sequence and J gene to a known reactive TCR set. The reference SARS-CoV-2 TCR set came from MIRA and was filtered for enrichment in COVID-19-positive ImmuneCODE repertoires, removing public or cross-reactive TCRs. Using the MIRA antigens, annotated TCRs were further analysed by specific ORF or by position within an ORF. Breadth was defined as annotated unique rearrangements over total unique productive rearrangements; depth was the summed frequency of those rearrangements. Group comparisons of TCR breadth used two-sided Wilcoxon rank-sum tests. Entries here come from immuneACCESS through TCRdb and include only in-frame sequences with V and J called. Some clones fail to appear in such tables; in the studies checked, an unresolved V gene covers under half of the shortfall, and the cause of the remainder is unknown. For V, J and clone size, that table is used; D and trimming come from the DNA. A total of hundreds of thousands of clones appear in this sample, 90% of them only once. The ten largest clones represent 9% to 15% of the sample.

This clonotype was obtained from a person aged 18-60 years who received the Ad26.COV2.S COVID-19 vaccine or a placebo. This sample comprised peripheral blood, obtained in a trial of Ad26.COV2.S vaccine versus placebo. Recombination linked TRBV4-3 to TRBJ2-1; 11 bases in between match TRBD1. The nucleotide sequence reads TGCGCCAGCAGTCTCGGGGACAGGGGGTTCGATGAGCAGTTCTTC. Protein translation: CASSLGDRGFDEQFF.